This T cell receptor (beta chain) was obtained from a study of T cell repertoires in cytomegalovirus infection. Study context: Public signatures in TCR beta pointed to CMV infection and matching HLA type.

This clonotype has more than one count but fewer than ten. Its antigen is not identified. Germline lookup yields CDR1 MNHEY and CDR2 SMNVEV (reference sequence). V shed 6 bases and J shed 4 bases, with 13 bases lying between them. CDR3 length: 14 residues. Study-level points and caveats: HLA-C-restricted CMV-specific TCR beta clonotypes prevailed in the ex vivo response. Adding up the frequency of public TCR beta families identified people who carried CMV plus the relevant HLA.

Each CDR3 protein gets one entry after TCRdb re-called the reads with MiXCR. The sample lists about half a million distinct CDR3 sequences; about 33% were seen once. The chain combines TRBV27 with TRBJ2-1; D not certain. This clonotype originated in a human donor in good health (CMV status not recorded). Some clones in this sample may be carry-over from other donors' samples. The material sequenced was cultured PBMCs, taken from culture after CMV antigen stimulation. Here the CDR3 DNA reads TGTGCCAGCAGCCGCGACATGGGGTACAATGAGCAGTTCTTC. This gives the protein CASSRDMGYNEQFF.